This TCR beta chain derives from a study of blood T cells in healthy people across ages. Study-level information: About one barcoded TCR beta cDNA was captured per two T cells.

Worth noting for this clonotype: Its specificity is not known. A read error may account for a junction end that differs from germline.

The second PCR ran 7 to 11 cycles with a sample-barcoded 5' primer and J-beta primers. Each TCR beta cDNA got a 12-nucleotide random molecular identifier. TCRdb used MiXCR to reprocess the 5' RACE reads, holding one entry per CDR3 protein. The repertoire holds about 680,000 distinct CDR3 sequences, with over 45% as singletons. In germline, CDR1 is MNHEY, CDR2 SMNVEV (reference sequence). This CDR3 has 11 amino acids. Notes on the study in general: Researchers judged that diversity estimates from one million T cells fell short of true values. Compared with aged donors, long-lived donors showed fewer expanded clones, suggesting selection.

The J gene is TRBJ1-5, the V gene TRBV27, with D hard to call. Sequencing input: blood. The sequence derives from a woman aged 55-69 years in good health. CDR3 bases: TGTGTCAGCAGTTACCCAGGGCCCCAGCATTTT. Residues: CVSSYPGPQHF.